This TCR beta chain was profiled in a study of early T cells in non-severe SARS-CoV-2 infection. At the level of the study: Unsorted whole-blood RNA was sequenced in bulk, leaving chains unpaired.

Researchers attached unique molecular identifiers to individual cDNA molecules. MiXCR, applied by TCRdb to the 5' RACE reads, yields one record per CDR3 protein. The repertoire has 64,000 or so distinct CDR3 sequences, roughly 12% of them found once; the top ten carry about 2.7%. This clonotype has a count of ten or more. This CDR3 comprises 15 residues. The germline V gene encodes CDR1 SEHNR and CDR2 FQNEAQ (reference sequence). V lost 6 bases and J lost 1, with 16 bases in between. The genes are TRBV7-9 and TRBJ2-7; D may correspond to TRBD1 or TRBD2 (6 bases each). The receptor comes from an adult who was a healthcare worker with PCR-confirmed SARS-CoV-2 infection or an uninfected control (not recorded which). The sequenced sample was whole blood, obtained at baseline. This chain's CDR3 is CASRGGPGDSYEQYF. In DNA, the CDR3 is TGTGCCAGCAGAGGGGGGCCCGGGGATTCCTACGAGCAGTACTTC.